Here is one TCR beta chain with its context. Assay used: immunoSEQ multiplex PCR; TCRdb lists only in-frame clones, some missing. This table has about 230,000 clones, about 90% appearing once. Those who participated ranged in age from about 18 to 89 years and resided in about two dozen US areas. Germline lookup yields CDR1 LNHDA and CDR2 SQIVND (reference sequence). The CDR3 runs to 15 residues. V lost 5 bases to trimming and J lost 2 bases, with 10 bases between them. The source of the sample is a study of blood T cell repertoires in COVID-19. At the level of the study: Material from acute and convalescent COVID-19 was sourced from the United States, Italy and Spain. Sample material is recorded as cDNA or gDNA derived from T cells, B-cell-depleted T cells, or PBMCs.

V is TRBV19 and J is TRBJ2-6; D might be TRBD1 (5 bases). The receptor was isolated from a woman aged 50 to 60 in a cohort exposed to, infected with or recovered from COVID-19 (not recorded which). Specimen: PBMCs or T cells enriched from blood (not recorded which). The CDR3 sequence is CASSVQVAGANVLTF. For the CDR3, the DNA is TGTGCCAGTAGTGTACAGGTTGCTGGGGCCAACGTCCTGACTTTC. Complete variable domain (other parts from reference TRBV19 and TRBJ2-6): DGGITQSPKYLFRKEGQNVTLSCEQNLNHDAMYWYRQDPGQGLRLIYYSQIVNDFQKGDIAEGYSVSREKKESFPLTVTSAQKNPTAFYLCASSVQVAGANVLTFGAGSRLTVL.